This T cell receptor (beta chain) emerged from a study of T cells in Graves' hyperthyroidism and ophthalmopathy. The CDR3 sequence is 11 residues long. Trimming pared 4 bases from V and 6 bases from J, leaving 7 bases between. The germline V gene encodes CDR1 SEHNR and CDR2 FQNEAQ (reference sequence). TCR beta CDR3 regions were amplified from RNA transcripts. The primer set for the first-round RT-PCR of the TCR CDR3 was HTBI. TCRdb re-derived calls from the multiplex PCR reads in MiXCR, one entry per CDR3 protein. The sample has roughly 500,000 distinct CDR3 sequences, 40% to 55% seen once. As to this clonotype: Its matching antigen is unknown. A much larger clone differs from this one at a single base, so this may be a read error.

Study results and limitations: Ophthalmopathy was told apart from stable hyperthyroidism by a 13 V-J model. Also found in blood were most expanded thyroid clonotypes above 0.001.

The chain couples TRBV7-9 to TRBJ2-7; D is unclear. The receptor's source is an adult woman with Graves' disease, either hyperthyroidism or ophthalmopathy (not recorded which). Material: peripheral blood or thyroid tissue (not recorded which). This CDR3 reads CASSCVSEQYF. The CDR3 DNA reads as TGTGCCAGCAGCTGCGTGAGCGAGCAGTACTTC.